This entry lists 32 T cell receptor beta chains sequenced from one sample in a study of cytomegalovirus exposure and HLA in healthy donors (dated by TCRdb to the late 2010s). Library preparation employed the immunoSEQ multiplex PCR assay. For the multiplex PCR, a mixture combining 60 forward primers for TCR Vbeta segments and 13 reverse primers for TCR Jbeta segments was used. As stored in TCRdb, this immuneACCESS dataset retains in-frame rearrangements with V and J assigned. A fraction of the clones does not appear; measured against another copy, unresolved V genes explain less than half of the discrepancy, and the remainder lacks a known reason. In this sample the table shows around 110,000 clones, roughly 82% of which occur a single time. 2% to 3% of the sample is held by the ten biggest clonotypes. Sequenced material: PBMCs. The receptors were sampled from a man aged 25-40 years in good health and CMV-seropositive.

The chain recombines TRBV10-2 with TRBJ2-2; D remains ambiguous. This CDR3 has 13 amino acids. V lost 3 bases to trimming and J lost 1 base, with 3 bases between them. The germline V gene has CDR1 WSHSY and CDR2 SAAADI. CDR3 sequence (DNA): TGCGCCAGCAGTGACAAGAACACCGGGGAGCTGTTTTTT. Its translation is CASSDKNTGELFF.

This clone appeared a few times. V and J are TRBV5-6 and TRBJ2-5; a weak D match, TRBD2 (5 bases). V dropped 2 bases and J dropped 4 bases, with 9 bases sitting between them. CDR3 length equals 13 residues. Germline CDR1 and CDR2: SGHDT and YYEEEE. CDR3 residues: CASSLTSSETQYF. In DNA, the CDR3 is TGTGCCAGCAGCTTAACTAGTTCAGAGACCCAGTACTTC.

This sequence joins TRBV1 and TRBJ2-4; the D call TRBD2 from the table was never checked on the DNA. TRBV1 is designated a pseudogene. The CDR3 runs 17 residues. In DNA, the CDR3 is TGCACCAGCAGCCAAGATGAAAGCGGGGGAGCCAAAAACATTCAGTACTTC. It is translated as CTSSQDESGGAKNIQYF.

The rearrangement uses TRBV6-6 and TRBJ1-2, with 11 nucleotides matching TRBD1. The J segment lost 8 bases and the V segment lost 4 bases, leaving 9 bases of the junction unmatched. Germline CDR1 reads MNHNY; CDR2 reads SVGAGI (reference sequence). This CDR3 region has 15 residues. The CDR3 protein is CASSFPGTGGEGYTF. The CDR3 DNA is TGTGCCAGCAGTTTCCCGGGGACAGGGGGGGAGGGCTACACCTTC.

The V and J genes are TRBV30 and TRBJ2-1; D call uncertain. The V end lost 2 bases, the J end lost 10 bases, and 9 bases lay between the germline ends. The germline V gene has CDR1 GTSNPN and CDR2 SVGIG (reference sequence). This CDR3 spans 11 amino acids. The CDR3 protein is CAWSPLGEQFF. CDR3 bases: TGTGCCTGGAGTCCCCTAGGCGAGCAGTTCTTC.

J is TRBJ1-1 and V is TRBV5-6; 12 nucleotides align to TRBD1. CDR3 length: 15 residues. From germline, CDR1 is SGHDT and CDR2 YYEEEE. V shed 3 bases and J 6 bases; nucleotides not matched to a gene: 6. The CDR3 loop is CASSWGDRGPAEAFF. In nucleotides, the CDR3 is TGTGCCAGCAGCTGGGGGGACAGGGGGCCCGCTGAAGCTTTCTTT.

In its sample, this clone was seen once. The CDR3 DNA reads TGTGCCAGCAGTTTGGGACTAGCGGTGCCCTACGAGCAGTACTTC. This gives the protein CASSLGLAVPYEQYF. This sequence joins TRBV6-5 and TRBJ2-7, with TRBD2 identical over 11 bases. Germline V lookup: CDR1 MNHEY, CDR2 SVGAGI. Trimming took 4 bases from V and 2 from J; bases not matched to a gene: 4. This CDR3 has 15 residues.

The CDR3 sequence is CASSLLAGVNNEQFF. The DNA for the CDR3 is TGCGCCAGCAGCTTACTAGCGGGGGTTAACAATGAGCAGTTCTTC. J is TRBJ2-1 and V is TRBV5-1; 11 nucleotides align to TRBD2. Germline V gene lookup returns CDR1 SGHRS and CDR2 YFSETQ. This CDR3 is 15 amino acids long. J was trimmed by 5 bases and V by 2 bases; bases with no gene match: 3.

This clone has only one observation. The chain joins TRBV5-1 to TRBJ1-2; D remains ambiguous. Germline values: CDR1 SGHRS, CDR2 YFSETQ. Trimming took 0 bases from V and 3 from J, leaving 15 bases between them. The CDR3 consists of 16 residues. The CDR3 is CASSLVDGSNDYGYTF. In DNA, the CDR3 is TGCGCCAGCAGCTTGGTAGACGGGTCAAACGACTATGGCTACACCTTC.

The DNA for the CDR3 is TGCGCCAGCAGCGTATCCAGGGGGTACGAGCAGTACTTC. As protein: CASSVSRGYEQYF. This rearrangement joins TRBV5-1 to TRBJ2-7; 7 bases are shared with TRBD1. In germline, CDR1 is SGHRS, CDR2 YFSETQ. The V and J ends lost 4 bases and 4 bases, in that order; junction bases with no gene match: 5. This CDR3 is 13 amino acids long.

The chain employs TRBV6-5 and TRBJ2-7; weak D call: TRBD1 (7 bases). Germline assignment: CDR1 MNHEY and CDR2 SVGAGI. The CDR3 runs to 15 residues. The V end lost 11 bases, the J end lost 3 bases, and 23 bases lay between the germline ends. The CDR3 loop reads CACSYRAGGLYEQYF. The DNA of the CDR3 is TGTGCCTGTTCTTACCGGGCAGGGGGACTCTACGAGCAGTACTTC.

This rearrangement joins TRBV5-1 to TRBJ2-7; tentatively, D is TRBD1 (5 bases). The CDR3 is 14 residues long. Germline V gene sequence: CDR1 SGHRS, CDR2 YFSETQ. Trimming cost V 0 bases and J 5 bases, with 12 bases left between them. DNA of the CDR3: TGCGCCAGCAGCTTGGTCGCAGGGCCGAACGAGCAGTACTTC. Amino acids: CASSLVAGPNEQYF.

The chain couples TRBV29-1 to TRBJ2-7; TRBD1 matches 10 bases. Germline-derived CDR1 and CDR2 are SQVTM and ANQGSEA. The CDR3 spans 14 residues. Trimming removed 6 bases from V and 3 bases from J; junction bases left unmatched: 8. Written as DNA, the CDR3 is TGCAGCGTCGGGACAGGGGCCGTCTTCTACGAGCAGTACTTC. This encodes CSVGTGAVFYEQYF.

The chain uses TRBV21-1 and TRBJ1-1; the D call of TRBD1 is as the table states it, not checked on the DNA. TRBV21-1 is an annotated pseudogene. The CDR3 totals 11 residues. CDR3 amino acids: CATEGETEAFF. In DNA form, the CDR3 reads TGTGCCACCGAGGGGGAAACTGAAGCTTTCTTT.

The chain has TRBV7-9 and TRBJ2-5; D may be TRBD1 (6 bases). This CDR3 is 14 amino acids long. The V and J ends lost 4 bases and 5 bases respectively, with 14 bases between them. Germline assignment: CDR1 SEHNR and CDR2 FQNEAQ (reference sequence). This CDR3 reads CASSYNTGQETQYF. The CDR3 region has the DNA TGTGCCAGCAGCTATAACACAGGGCAGGAGACCCAGTACTTC.

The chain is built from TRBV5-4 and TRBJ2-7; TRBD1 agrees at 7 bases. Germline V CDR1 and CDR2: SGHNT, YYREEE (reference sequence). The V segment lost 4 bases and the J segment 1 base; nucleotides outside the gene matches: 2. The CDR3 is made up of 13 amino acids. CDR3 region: CASSIQGSYEQYF. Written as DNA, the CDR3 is TGTGCCAGCAGCATACAGGGGTCCTACGAGCAGTACTTC.

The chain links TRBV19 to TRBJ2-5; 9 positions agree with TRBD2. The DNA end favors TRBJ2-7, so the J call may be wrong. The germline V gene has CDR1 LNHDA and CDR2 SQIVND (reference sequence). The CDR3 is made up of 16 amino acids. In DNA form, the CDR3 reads TGTGCCAGTACCCCCCGGGCTAGCGGGGCGACCTACGAGCAGTACTTC. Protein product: CASTPRASGATYEQYF.

CDR3 nucleotides: TGTGCCCCTAATATCGGGACAGGGTATCAGCCCCAGCATTTT. It yields the protein CAPNIGTGYQPQHF. The chain recombines TRBV7-7 with TRBJ1-5; 9 bases are shared with TRBD1. V shed 11 bases and J 5 bases; nucleotides not matched to a gene: 10. Germline V CDR1 and CDR2: SSHAT, FNYEAQ (reference sequence). The CDR3 totals 14 residues.

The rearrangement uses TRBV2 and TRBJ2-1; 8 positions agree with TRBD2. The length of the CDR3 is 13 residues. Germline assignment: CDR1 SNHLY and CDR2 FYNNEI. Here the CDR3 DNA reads TGTGCGGGACCCGGGGGGGTTGAGAATGAGCAGTTCTTC. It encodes CAGPGGVENEQFF.

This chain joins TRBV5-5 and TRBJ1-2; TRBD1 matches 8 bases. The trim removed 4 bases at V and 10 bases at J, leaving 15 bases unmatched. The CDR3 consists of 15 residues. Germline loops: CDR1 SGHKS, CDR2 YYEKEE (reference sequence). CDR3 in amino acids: CASSPEDRTGRVYTF. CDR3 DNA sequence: TGTGCCAGCAGCCCCGAGGATAGGACAGGGCGGGTCTACACCTTC.

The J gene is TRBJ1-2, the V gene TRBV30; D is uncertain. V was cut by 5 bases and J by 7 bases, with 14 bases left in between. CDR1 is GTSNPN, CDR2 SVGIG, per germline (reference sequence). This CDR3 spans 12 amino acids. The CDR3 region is CAWGIRAGGYTF. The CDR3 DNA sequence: TGTGCCTGGGGGATCCGAGCGGGTGGCTACACCTTC.

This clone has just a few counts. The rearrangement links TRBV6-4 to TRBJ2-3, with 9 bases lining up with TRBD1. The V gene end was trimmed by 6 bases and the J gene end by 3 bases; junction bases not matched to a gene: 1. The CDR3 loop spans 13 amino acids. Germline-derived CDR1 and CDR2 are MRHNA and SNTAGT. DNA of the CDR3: TGTGCCAGCAGGGGACAGGGAACAGATACGCAGTATTTT. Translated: CASRGQGTDTQYF.

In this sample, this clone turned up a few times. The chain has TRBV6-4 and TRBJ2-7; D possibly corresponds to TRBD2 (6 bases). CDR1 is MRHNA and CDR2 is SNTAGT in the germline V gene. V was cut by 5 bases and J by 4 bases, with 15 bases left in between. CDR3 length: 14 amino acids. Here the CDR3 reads CASSPEGGSYEQYF. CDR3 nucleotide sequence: TGTGCCAGCAGTCCCGAAGGAGGGTCGTACGAGCAGTACTTC.

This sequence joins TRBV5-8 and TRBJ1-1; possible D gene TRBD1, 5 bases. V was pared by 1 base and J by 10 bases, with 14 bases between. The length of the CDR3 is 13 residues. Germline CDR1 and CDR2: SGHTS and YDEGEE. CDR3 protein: CASSLSVQGTAFF. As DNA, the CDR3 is TGTGCCAGCAGCTTGTCTGTCCAGGGTACAGCTTTCTTT.

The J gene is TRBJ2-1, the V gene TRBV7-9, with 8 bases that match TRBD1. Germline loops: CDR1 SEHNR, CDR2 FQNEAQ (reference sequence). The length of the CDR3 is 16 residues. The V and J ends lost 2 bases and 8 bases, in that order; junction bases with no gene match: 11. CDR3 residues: CASSLSPGGPIDEQFF. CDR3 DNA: TGTGCCAGCAGCTTAAGCCCAGGGGGCCCTATAGATGAGCAGTTCTTC.

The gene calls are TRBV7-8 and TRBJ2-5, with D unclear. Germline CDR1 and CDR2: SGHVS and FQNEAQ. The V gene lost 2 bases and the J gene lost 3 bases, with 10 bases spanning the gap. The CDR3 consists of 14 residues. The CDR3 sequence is CASSLPGREETQYF. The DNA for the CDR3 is TGTGCCAGCAGCTTACCTGGGCGAGAAGAGACCCAGTACTTC.

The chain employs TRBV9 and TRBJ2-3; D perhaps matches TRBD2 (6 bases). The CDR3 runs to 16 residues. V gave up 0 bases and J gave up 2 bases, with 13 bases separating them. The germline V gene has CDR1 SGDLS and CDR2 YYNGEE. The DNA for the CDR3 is TGTGCCAGCAGCGTAGCGGCTAGCGAGTTCACAGATACGCAGTATTTT. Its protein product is CASSVAASEFTDTQYF. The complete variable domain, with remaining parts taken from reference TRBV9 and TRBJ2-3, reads DSGVTQTPKHLITATGQRVTLRCSPRSGDLSVYWYQQSLDQGLQFLIQYYNGEERAKGNILERFSAQQFPDLHSELNLSSLELGDSALYFCASSVAASEFTDTQYFGPGTRLTVL.

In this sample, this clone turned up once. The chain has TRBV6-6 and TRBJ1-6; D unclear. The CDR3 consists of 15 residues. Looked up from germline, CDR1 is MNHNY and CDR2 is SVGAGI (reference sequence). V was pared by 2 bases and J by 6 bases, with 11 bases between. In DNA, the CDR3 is TGTGCCAGCAGTTACCTATCGTTCTCTAATTCACCCCTCCACTTT. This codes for CASSYLSFSNSPLHF.

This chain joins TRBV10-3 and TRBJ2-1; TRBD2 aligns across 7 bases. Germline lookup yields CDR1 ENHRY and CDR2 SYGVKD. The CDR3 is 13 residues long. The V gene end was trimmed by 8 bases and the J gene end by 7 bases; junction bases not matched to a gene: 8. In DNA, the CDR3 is TGTGCCATCGGGCCTAGCGGTTGGAATGAGCAGTTCTTC. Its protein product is CAIGPSGWNEQFF.

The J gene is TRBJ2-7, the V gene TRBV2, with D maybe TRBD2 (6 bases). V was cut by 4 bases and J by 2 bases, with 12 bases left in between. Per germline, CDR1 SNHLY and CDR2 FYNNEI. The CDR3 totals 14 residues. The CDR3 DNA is TGTGCCAGCAGTGGTGGTTGGGGGGCCTACGAGCAGTACTTC. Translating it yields CASSGGWGAYEQYF. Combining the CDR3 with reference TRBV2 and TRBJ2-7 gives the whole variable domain EPEVTQTPSHQVTQMGQEVILRCVPISNHLYFYWYRQILGQKVEFLVSFYNNEISEKSEIFDDQFSVERPDGSNFTLKIRSTKLEDSAMYFCASSGGWGAYEQYFGPGTRLTVT.

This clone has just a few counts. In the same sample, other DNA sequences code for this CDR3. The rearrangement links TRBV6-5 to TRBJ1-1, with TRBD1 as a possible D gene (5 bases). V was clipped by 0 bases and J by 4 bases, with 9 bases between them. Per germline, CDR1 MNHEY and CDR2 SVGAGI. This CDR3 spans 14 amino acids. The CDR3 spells CASSYSSGGTEAFF. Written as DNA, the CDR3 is TGTGCCAGCAGTTACTCGTCGGGGGGCACTGAAGCTTTCTTT.

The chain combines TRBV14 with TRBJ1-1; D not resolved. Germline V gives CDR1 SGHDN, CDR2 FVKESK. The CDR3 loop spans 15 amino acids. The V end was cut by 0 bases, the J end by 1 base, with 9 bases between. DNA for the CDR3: TGTGCCAGCAGCCAAGATTCGGGTCGGAACACTGAAGCTTTCTTT. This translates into CASSQDSGRNTEAFF.